Following are 24 T cell receptor beta chains from one sample sequenced in a study of blood T cell repertoires in COVID-19. Data came from immunoSEQ multiplex PCR; TCRdb stores just in-frame clones and leaves some out. This repertoire shows 200,000 to 300,000 clones, approximately 86% found once; its top ten account for around 5%. Sequenced material: peripheral blood. The receptor set was obtained from an older woman with COVID-19, enrolled during active disease.

The chain is built from TRBV7-6 and TRBJ1-4; no definite D call. CDR1 and CDR2 (germline): SGHVS, FNYEAQ. CDR3 size: 15 residues. The V and J ends lost 7 bases and 4 bases respectively, with 16 bases between them. CDR3 sequence reads: CASTPGGWGNEKLFF. CDR3 bases: TGTGCCAGCACCCCGGGAGGATGGGGTAATGAAAAACTGTTTTTT. Variable domain in full (rest from reference TRBV7-6 and TRBJ1-4): GAGVSQSPRYKVTKRGQDVALRCDPISGHVSLYWYRQALGQGPEFLTYFNYEAQQDKSGLPNDRFSAERPEGSISTLTIQRTEQRDSAMYRCASTPGGWGNEKLFFGSGTQLSVL.

This clone was seen a handful of times. The chain carries TRBV20-1 and TRBJ2-7; weak D call: TRBD2 (6 bases). V lost 7 bases and J lost 2, with 9 bases in between. The CDR3 consists of 11 residues. CDR1 is DFQATT and CDR2 is SNEGSKA in the germline V gene (reference sequence). In nucleotides, the CDR3 is TGCAGTGGGAGGGGCCCCTACGAGCAGTACTTC. Encoded protein: CSGRGPYEQYF.

The genes are TRBV5-4 and TRBJ2-1, with unresolved D. Per germline, CDR1 SGHNT and CDR2 YYREEE (reference sequence). V gave up 4 bases and J gave up 6 bases, with 14 bases separating them. The CDR3 runs to 14 residues. This CDR3 is CASSGLGRSNEQFF. The CDR3, as DNA: TGTGCCAGCAGCGGTCTTGGCCGCAGCAATGAGCAGTTCTTC. Using reference TRBV5-4 and TRBJ2-1 for the parts outside the CDR3, the full variable domain is ETGVTQSPTHLIKTRGQQVTLRCSSQSGHNTVSWYQQALGQGPQFIFQYYREEENGRGNFPPRFSGLQFPNYSSELNVNALELDDSALYLCASSGLGRSNEQFFGPGTRLTVL.

The rearrangement links TRBV27 to TRBJ1-2, with D tentatively TRBD1 (6 bases). The germline CDR1 and CDR2 sequences are MNHEY and SMNVEV (reference sequence). V lost 6 bases to trimming and J lost 1 base, with 18 bases between them. The CDR3 has 16 amino acids. As DNA, the CDR3 is TGTGCCAGCAGACGTGGGGGACACCTCATTAACTATGGCTACACCTTC. As protein: CASRRGGHLINYGYTF.

The chain carries TRBV5-4 and TRBJ1-1; D might be TRBD1 (5 bases). The CDR3 is made up of 14 amino acids. Per germline, CDR1 SGHNT and CDR2 YYREEE (reference sequence). V shed 2 bases and J shed 4 bases, with 12 bases lying between them. CDR3 sequence reads: CASSFQGASTEAFF. DNA of the CDR3: TGTGCCAGCAGCTTCCAGGGCGCGAGCACTGAAGCTTTCTTT.

V gene TRBV6-5 combines with J gene TRBJ1-2; a possible D gene is TRBD1 (5 bases). In germline, CDR1 is MNHEY, CDR2 SVGAGI. The CDR3 length is 13 residues. With 10 bases removed from V and 3 bases from J, the gap between germline ends came to 15 bases. The CDR3 protein is CATGGRAYYGYTF. In nucleotides, the CDR3 is TGTGCCACAGGTGGCAGGGCTTACTATGGCTACACCTTC.

The chain has TRBV2 and TRBJ1-2, with D maybe TRBD1 (6 bases). With 4 bases removed from V and 0 bases from J, the gap between germline ends came to 9 bases. The CDR3 has 14 residues. The germline V gene encodes CDR1 SNHLY and CDR2 FYNNEI. This CDR3 reads CASSGTASNYGYTF. The CDR3 DNA follows: TGTGCCAGCAGTGGGACAGCTTCTAACTATGGCTACACCTTC.

The chain links TRBV28 to TRBJ2-7, with D perhaps TRBD2 (5 bases). Germline loops: CDR1 MDHEN, CDR2 SYDVKM. CDR3 length: 14 amino acids. The V end lost 3 bases, the J end lost 1 base, and 10 bases lay between the germline ends. CDR3 sequence (DNA): TGTGCCAGCAGTTTCGAACAGCGGTCCTACGAGCAGTACTTC. This sequence encodes CASSFEQRSYEQYF.

This chain connects TRBV29-1 to TRBJ2-3, with 10 nucleotides matching TRBD2. Trimming took 4 bases from V and 2 from J; bases not matched to a gene: 6. Germline V gene sequence: CDR1 SQVTM, CDR2 ANQGSEA. CDR3 size: 15 residues. This CDR3 reads CSVVPLAGPTDTQYF. CDR3 sequence (DNA): TGCAGCGTTGTCCCACTAGCGGGACCCACAGATACGCAGTATTTT.

A few counts support this clone. The chain recombines TRBV15 with TRBJ1-1; weak D call: TRBD1 (5 bases). The CDR3 has 16 residues. V was clipped by 3 bases and J by 1 base, with 15 bases between them. The germline gives CDR1 LNHNV, CDR2 YYDKDF (reference sequence). The CDR3: CATSSLVLQENTEAFF. For the CDR3, the DNA is TGTGCCACCAGCAGCTTAGTCCTACAGGAGAACACTGAAGCTTTCTTT. The full variable domain, in which reference TRBV15 and TRBJ1-1 provide the parts outside the CDR3, is DAMVIQNPRYQVTQFGKPVTLSCSQTLNHNVMYWYQQKSSQAPKLLFHYYDKDFNNEADTPDNFQSRRPNTSFCFLDIRSPGLGDTAMYLCATSSLVLQENTEAFFGQGTRLTVV.

This clone turned up a few times. At the DNA level, this CDR3 is encoded by other sequences in the same sample as well. V gene TRBV5-1 combines with J gene TRBJ1-5, with a tentative D call TRBD1 (6 bases). The CDR3 consists of 14 residues. CDR1 is SGHRS and CDR2 is YFSETQ in the germline V gene. Trimming shortened V by 0 bases and J by 5 bases, and 9 bases separated the two germline ends. CDR3 bases: TGCGCCAGCAGCTTGGTGGCAGGGGATCAGCCCCAGCATTTT. This encodes CASSLVAGDQPQHF.

The chain carries TRBV29-1 and TRBJ1-3; D ambiguous. Germline CDR1 and CDR2: SQVTM and ANQGSEA. There are 12 residues in the CDR3. Trimming took off 4 bases at V and 3 bases at J, with 7 bases between the two ends. The CDR3 loop is CSVVADGNTIYF. DNA of the CDR3: TGCAGCGTTGTGGCAGATGGAAACACCATATATTTT.

The genes are TRBV7-9 and TRBJ1-2; D perhaps matches TRBD1 (5 bases). The CDR3 is 14 residues long. Looked up from germline, CDR1 is SEHNR and CDR2 is FQNEAQ (reference sequence). V dropped 2 bases and J dropped 6 bases, with 13 bases sitting between them. The DNA for the CDR3 is TGTGCCAGCAGCTTAAGGGGCAGGTCTGATGGCTACACCTTC. Protein product: CASSLRGRSDGYTF.

This chain links TRBV7-8 with TRBJ1-2; 7 bases align to TRBD1. From germline, CDR1 is SGHVS and CDR2 FQNEAQ. The CDR3 spans 15 residues. Trimming at V came to 5 bases and at J to 0 bases, leaving 6 bases not matched to a gene. CDR3 amino acids: CASSPGDSSNYGYTF. The CDR3 DNA reads as TGTGCCAGCAGCCCTGGGGACAGTTCTAACTATGGCTACACCTTC.

The genes are TRBV7-3 and TRBJ2-7, with D possibly matching TRBD2 (6 bases). V gave up 2 bases and J gave up 6 bases, with 8 bases separating them. The CDR3 totals 12 residues. The germline gives CDR1 SGHTA, CDR2 FQGTGA. The CDR3 loop is CASSLLEGEQYF. The CDR3 region has the DNA TGTGCCAGCAGCTTACTGGAGGGCGAGCAGTACTTC.

The V gene is TRBV10-3, the J gene TRBJ1-2, with D uncertain. Trimming left V 7 bases short and J 8 bases short, with 20 bases between. Germline CDR1 is ENHRY and CDR2 is SYGVKD. The CDR3 runs 14 residues. The CDR3 reads CAITPQVGRKGYTF. The CDR3 nucleotides are TGTGCCATCACTCCCCAAGTTGGGCGAAAGGGCTACACCTTC.

The V call is TRBV9, the J call TRBJ2-7; 9 nucleotides line up with TRBD2. The V gene's germline CDR1 is SGDLS and CDR2 YYNGEE. CDR3 length: 15 residues. The V segment lost 2 bases and the J segment 4 bases; nucleotides outside the gene matches: 7. In DNA form, the CDR3 reads TGTGCCAGCAGCGTTGAACCGGGACTAGCTTACGAGCAGTACTTC. Its protein is CASSVEPGLAYEQYF.

This clone has a handful of counts. V is TRBV29-1 and J is TRBJ2-1; D gene uncertain. With 4 bases removed from V and 8 bases from J, the gap between germline ends came to 9 bases. The CDR3 is 11 residues long. The V gene's germline CDR1 is SQVTM and CDR2 ANQGSEA. CDR3 in amino acids: CSVVLGYEQFF. The CDR3 bases are TGCAGCGTTGTTCTTGGCTATGAGCAGTTCTTC.

The chain employs TRBV7-3 and TRBJ1-1; weak D call: TRBD1 (6 bases). CDR3 length: 14 amino acids. V was pared by 6 bases and J by 5 bases, with 16 bases between. In germline, CDR1 is SGHTA, CDR2 FQGTGA. CDR3: CASSSRGWGTEAFF. The CDR3 DNA reads TGTGCCAGCAGTTCCAGGGGATGGGGGACTGAAGCTTTCTTT.

This clone was seen a single time. V is TRBV2 and J is TRBJ1-3, with 9 bases aligning to TRBD1. The germline V gene encodes CDR1 SNHLY and CDR2 FYNNEI. The length of the CDR3 is 15 residues. J gave up 1 base and V 6 bases, and 4 bases lay outside the gene matches. The CDR3 coding sequence is TGTGCCAGCAGGGGCGGGACAGGGTCTGGAAACACCATATATTTT. Amino acid sequence: CASRGGTGSGNTIYF.

The chain combines TRBV15 with TRBJ2-1, with D tentatively TRBD1 (6 bases). The length of the CDR3 is 16 residues. Trimming removed 0 bases from V and 6 bases from J, with 15 bases in between. Germline assignment: CDR1 LNHNV and CDR2 YYDKDF (reference sequence). CDR3 amino acids: CATSREFQGPSNEQFF. The CDR3 bases are TGTGCCACCAGCAGAGAATTCCAGGGGCCCTCCAATGAGCAGTTCTTC.

This chain uses TRBV7-2 with TRBJ2-1; 11 bases line up with TRBD2. This CDR3 is built from 15 residues. CDR1 is SGHTA, CDR2 FQGNSA, per germline. After removal of 1 base from V and 12 bases from J, the junction contained 8 bases not matched to a gene. The CDR3 is CASSLVAGGPHGQFF. CDR3 coding DNA: TGTGCCAGCAGCTTAGTAGCGGGAGGGCCCCACGGGCAGTTCTTC.

CDR3 residues: CATSRGGWGETQYF. CDR3 coding DNA: TGTGCCACCAGCAGAGGAGGGTGGGGAGAGACCCAGTACTTC. The chain carries TRBV15 and TRBJ2-5; D perhaps matches TRBD2 (5 bases). The germline gives CDR1 LNHNV, CDR2 YYDKDF (reference sequence). The length of the CDR3 is 14 residues. V lost 1 base and J 4 bases, leaving 10 bases between the germline ends. Looking up the rest from reference TRBV15 and TRBJ2-5 gives the full variable domain: DAMVIQNPRYQVTQFGKPVTLSCSQTLNHNVMYWYQQKSSQAPKLLFHYYDKDFNNEADTPDNFQSRRPNTSFCFLDIRSPGLGDTAMYLCATSRGGWGETQYFGPGTRLLVL.

The J gene is TRBJ1-6, the V gene TRBV5-1; TRBD1 agrees at 8 bases. V shed 6 bases and J 5 bases; nucleotides not matched to a gene: 10. CDR1 is SGHRS, CDR2 YFSETQ, per germline. The CDR3 spans 16 residues. CDR3 coding DNA: TGCGCCAGCACCAAAGAAGGGACAGGAAATAATTCACCCCTCCACTTT. Translation: CASTKEGTGNNSPLHF. The variable domain in full, with the rest retrieved from reference TRBV5-1 and TRBJ1-6, is KAGVTQTPRYLIKTRGQQVTLSCSPISGHRSVSWYQQTPGQGLQFLFEYFSETQRNKGNFPGRFSGRQFSNSRSEMNVSTLELGDSALYLCASTKEGTGNNSPLHFGNGTRLTVT.